The rows below give T cell receptor beta chains drawn from one sample of a study of beta chain features in type 1 diabetes. The method was immunoSEQ multiplex PCR; TCRdb's version includes in-frame clones alone and lacks a portion of them. The sample has under 20,000 clones, roughly 56% seen once. Sample: stem cell memory CD4+ T cells from blood. The source is a woman younger than 30 in good health. Each CDR3 is given with its conserved first and last residue. D genes are given only for firm matches. Not every row has a clone size; where given, it reads once, few, many or a size class.

v_gene,j_gene,abundance,d_gene,CDR3nt,CDR3aa
TRBV18,TRBJ2-7,few,TRBD1,TGTGCCAGCTCACCACCGGTGGGACAGGGCGGCGAGCAGTACTTC,CASSPPVGQGGEQYF
TRBV7-9,TRBJ2-1,few,.,TGTGCCAGCAGGCGAGGGCCCAACAATGAGCAGTTCTTC,CASRRGPNNEQFF
TRBV19,TRBJ1-1,.,.,TGTGCCAGTAGTATGGGGGGTCTGAACACTGAAGCTTTCTTT,CASSMGGLNTEAFF
TRBV29-1,TRBJ1-2,once,TRBD1,TGCAGCGTTGCTTCGCAGGGGGGTCTACACTATGGCTACACCTTC,CSVASQGGLHYGYTF
TRBV5-1,TRBJ2-3,.,TRBD2,TGCGCCAGCAGGATCCCGGGACTAGCGGGGAGCACAGATACGCAGTATTTT,CASRIPGLAGSTDTQYF
TRBV11-3,TRBJ2-3,.,TRBD2,TGTGCCAGCAGCTTAGCCCACCCTGGACTAGCGGGAGGAGATACGCAGTATTTT,CASSLAHPGLAGGDTQYF
TRBV6-5,TRBJ2-5,.,.,TGTGCCAGCAGCGACAGAGCCCAAGAGACCCAGTACTTC,CASSDRAQETQYF
TRBV10-3,TRBJ1-6,once,.,TGTGCCATCAGTGAGTTCAGGGAGGTCAGCTATAATTCACCCCTCCACTTT,CAISEFREVSYNSPLHF
TRBV5-1,TRBJ2-3,.,TRBD2,TGCGCCAGCAGCTCCGGGACTAGCGCCGTCACAGATACGCAGTATTTT,CASSSGTSAVTDTQYF
TRBV25-1,TRBJ2-1,.,TRBD1,TGTGCCAGCGGAGGGACAGGGAACAATGAGCAGTTCTTC,CASGGTGNNEQFF
TRBV6-6,TRBJ2-7,few,TRBD1,TGTGCCAGCAATCCGGCCGGGACAGGGGCTTACGAGCAGTACTTC,CASNPAGTGAYEQYF
TRBV6-5,TRBJ1-1,.,.,TGTGCCAGCAGTTACGTTGGACTTATGAACACTGAAGCTTTCTTT,CASSYVGLMNTEAFF
TRBV7-3,TRBJ1-3,few,TRBD1,TGTGCCAGCAGCTTAGGACAGGACGGAGGAAACACCATATATTTT,CASSLGQDGGNTIYF
TRBV9,TRBJ1-5,.,TRBD1,TGTGCCAGCAGCCCCGGGGGACAGCCTAATCAGCCCCAGCATTTT,CASSPGGQPNQPQHF
TRBV6-1,TRBJ2-7,few,TRBD1,TGTGCCAGCAGTATACAGGGGGCGGCCTACGAGCAGTACTTC,CASSIQGAAYEQYF
TRBV5-4,TRBJ2-5,.,.,TGTGCCAGCAGCCAAGAGAGGGGGGGAGAGACCCAGTACTTC,CASSQERGGETQYF
TRBV6-7,TRBJ2-7,few,.,TGTGCCAGCAGTTACTGGACAGCAGCTCAAATTTACGAGCAGTACTTC,CASSYWTAAQIYEQYF
TRBV19,TRBJ2-2,.,.,TGTGCCAGTAGCCCCTTGGGCACCACGGACACCGGGGAGCTGTTTTTT,CASSPLGTTDTGELFF
TRBV9,TRBJ1-2,once,TRBD1,TGTGCCAGCAGCGTGGCAGGGGGCTCTGACTACTATGGCTACACCTTC,CASSVAGGSDYYGYTF
TRBV5-1,TRBJ2-2,once,.,TGCGCCAGCAGCCTGGCAGTTAACACCGGGGAGCTGTTTTTT,CASSLAVNTGELFF
TRBV29-1,TRBJ2-2,.,.,TGCAGCGGCGGGCCCGGCGGGACCGGGGAGCTGTTTTTT,CSGGPGGTGELFF
TRBV29-1,TRBJ2-7,.,.,TGCAGCGTTGCAACCTCAGGGTTAGGCGAGCAGTACTTC,CSVATSGLGEQYF
TRBV5-6,TRBJ2-6,.,.,TGTACCAGCAGCCGCGGTACAGGGTTCTCTGGGGCCAACGTCCTGACTTTC,CTSSRGTGFSGANVLTF
TRBV5-1,TRBJ2-7,.,TRBD2,TGCGCCAGCAGCTTGGTGCGGCTAGCGGGAGCCCCGGGGTACGAGCAGTACTTC,CASSLVRLAGAPGYEQYF
TRBV5-1,TRBJ2-1,.,TRBD2,TGCGCCAGCAGCTCCTTAGCGGGAGGGCTAAATGAGCAGTTCTTC,CASSSLAGGLNEQFF
TRBV12-5,TRBJ1-1,few,TRBD1,TGTGCTAGTGGTTTGGGATACAGGGGGCTAATCCTCCCCGACGTGAACACTGAAGCTTTCTTT,CASGLGYRGLILPDVNTEAFF
TRBV6-5,TRBJ1-6,.,.,TGTGCCAGCAGTTCGCGAATCGAGTTTAATTCACCCCTCCACTTT,CASSSRIEFNSPLHF
TRBV19,TRBJ2-3,.,.,TGTGCCAGTAGACCCGGGATTTTTGCTAGCACAGATACGCAGTATTTT,CASRPGIFASTDTQYF
TRBV28,TRBJ2-2,.,.,TGTGCCAGCACCTCAGGTCTAGGGGAGCTGTTTTTT,CASTSGLGELFF
TRBV18,TRBJ1-2,.,TRBD1,TGTGCCAGCTCACCAGGACAGGGCCATGGCTACACCTTC,CASSPGQGHGYTF
TRBV18,TRBJ2-3,once,TRBD2,TGTGCCAGCTCACCCAGCCCCACTAGCGGGAGAACAGATACGCAGTATTTT,CASSPSPTSGRTDTQYF
TRBV6-1,TRBJ1-1,.,TRBD1,TGTGCCAGCAGCCGGACAGGGTCCACTGAAGCTTTCTTT,CASSRTGSTEAFF
TRBV5-4,TRBJ2-1,.,TRBD2,TGTGCCAGCAGCGGGGACTATGCTGGGAACAATGAGCAGTTCTTC,CASSGDYAGNNEQFF
TRBV30,TRBJ1-3,few,.,TGTGCCTGGAGTGTACTTCGGGACAACCTGGGTGGAAACACCATATATTTT,CAWSVLRDNLGGNTIYF
TRBV5-1,TRBJ1-1,few,.,TGCGCCAGCCGAAGGACAACGGATAACACTGAAGCTTTCTTT,CASRRTTDNTEAFF
TRBV2,TRBJ2-7,few,TRBD2,TGTGCCAGCAGTGACTTTTCGCGGGGGGACTCCTACGAGCAGTACTTC,CASSDFSRGDSYEQYF
TRBV6-5,TRBJ2-1,.,TRBD2,TGTGCCAGCAGTTATTTAGCGGGGGGTGGGGATGAGCAGTTCTTC,CASSYLAGGGDEQFF
TRBV5-1,TRBJ2-1,.,TRBD2,TGCGCCAGCAGCTTAACTAGCGGGGGGGTCTACAATGAGCAGTTCTTC,CASSLTSGGVYNEQFF
TRBV6-1,TRBJ2-3,.,.,TGTGCCAGCAGTGAAGCCTACAGCGGGACGCAGTATTTT,CASSEAYSGTQYF
TRBV19,TRBJ1-4,.,TRBD1,TGTGCCAGTAGTATGGGGACAGGGTCGGGACGAGAAAAACTGTTTTTT,CASSMGTGSGREKLFF
TRBV7-9,TRBJ2-5,.,TRBD1,TGTGCCAGCATCCAGGGACAGGAGACCCAGTACTTC,CASIQGQETQYF
TRBV5-4,TRBJ1-1,.,TRBD1,TGTGCCAGCAGCTTGGATACAGGGGGCGGGACTGAAGCTTTCTTT,CASSLDTGGGTEAFF
TRBV30,TRBJ1-5,.,.,TGTGCCTGGAGCCGCACGGGATTAGGTCAGCCCCAGCATTTT,CAWSRTGLGQPQHF
TRBV7-2,TRBJ1-2,.,TRBD1,TGTGCCAGCAGCCCCCAGGGGGCGCGTGGTGGGGGCTACACCTTC,CASSPQGARGGGYTF
TRBV5-1,TRBJ2-2,.,TRBD1,TGCGCCAGCAGCTTGGTAGGGACAGTGAACACCGGGGAGCTGTTTTTT,CASSLVGTVNTGELFF
TRBV6-1,TRBJ2-7,.,.,TGTGCCAGCGTGAATCAACAGGGAACCTACGAGCAGTACTTC,CASVNQQGTYEQYF
TRBV18,TRBJ2-1,few,TRBD2,TGTGCCAGCTCACCACTGACTAGCGGGAGCAATGAGCAGTTCTTC,CASSPLTSGSNEQFF
TRBV11-2,TRBJ2-5,.,TRBD2,TGTGCCAGTTCGGGGGGGCCAGCGACCCAGTACTTC,CASSGGPATQYF
TRBV30,TRBJ2-2,.,.,TGTGCCTGGAGTGTACGGGTAGGGGTTAACACCGGGGAGCTGTTTTTT,CAWSVRVGVNTGELFF